The T cell receptor (beta chain) described here comes from a study of fetal regulatory T cell absence and autoimmunity. CDR1 and CDR2 from the germline V gene are LNHNV and YYDKDF (reference sequence). The CDR3 spans 14 residues. With 0 bases removed from V and 3 bases from J, the gap between germline ends came to 9 bases. Study-level findings and limits: Antigen-driven pancreatic autoimmunity before birth in IPEX was inferred from oligoclonal enrichment.

TCRdb's copy holds only in-frame clones and misses some; the assay was immunoSEQ multiplex PCR. Of 95,000 or so clones in the sample, approximately 79% were seen once. In the case of this clone: The antigen remains undetermined.

Sequencing was carried out using pancreas tissue. The clonotype was recovered from a male donor with IPEX syndrome. The chain employs TRBV15 and TRBJ2-7; D gene unclear. The chain's CDR3 is CATSRDPRLYEQYF. CDR3 sequence (DNA): TGTGCCACCAGCAGAGACCCCCGACTCTACGAGCAGTACTTC.